A selection of T cell receptor beta chains follows, all from one sample in a study of CD8 T cells in Susac syndrome. TCRdb re-derived calls from the immunoSEQ multiplex PCR reads in MiXCR, one entry per CDR3 protein. The sample shows about 140,000 distinct CDR3 sequences, around 93% of them seen only once. Sequences were obtained from CD8+ T cells from PBMCs. Receptors originate from a human donor with Susac syndrome. The CDR3 runs from the conserved cysteine through the conserved F or W. The D gene is left open where the match is weak. Clone size appears in some rows only: once, few, many, or a class for an expanded clone.

.,TRBJ2-7,12,.,TRBV11-2,TGTGCCAGCTCGCAGCCAACCTACGAGCAGTACTTC,CASSQPTYEQYF
.,TRBJ2-7,14,once,TRBV13,TGTGCCAGCAGCTTAGGAGACGTTAGTTACGAGCAGTACTTC,CASSLGDVSYEQYF
.,TRBJ1-2,11,few,TRBV24-1,TGTCCCCAATCGACCCTCTATGGCTACACCTTC,CPQSTLYGYTF
TRBD1,TRBJ2-7,13,.,TRBV9,TGTGCCAGCAGCGACGGGACAGGAAAAGAGCAGTACTTC,CASSDGTGKEQYF
TRBD2,TRBJ2-3,15,.,TRBV5-6,TGTGCCAGCAGCTTGCTAGCGGGAGGGGCAGATACGCAGTATTTT,CASSLLAGGADTQYF
.,TRBJ2-1,12,.,TRBV24-1,TGTGCCACCAGTGATTACTTCAATGAGCAGTTCTTC,CATSDYFNEQFF
.,TRBJ2-2,13,.,TRBV20-1,TGCAGTGCTAGAGTACCGAACACCGGGGAGCTGTTTTTT,CSARVPNTGELFF
TRBD2,TRBJ2-2,17,once,TRBV29-1,TGCAGCGTTGAGGGACTAGCGGAAGTCCCGAACACCGGGGAGCTGTTTTTT,CSVEGLAEVPNTGELFF
TRBD2,TRBJ2-5,15,.,TRBV9,TGTGCCAGCAGCGGAACCGGGACTACCACGGAGACCCAGTACTTC,CASSGTGTTTETQYF
TRBD2,TRBJ2-7,14,.,TRBV20-1,TGCAGTGGGACTAGTCCAGAAAGCTCCTACGAGCAGTACTTC,CSGTSPESSYEQYF
.,TRBJ2-7,13,.,TRBV9,TGTGCCAGCAGCGTAGGGCAGGCATCCGAGCAGTACTTC,CASSVGQASEQYF
TRBD2,TRBJ2-7,14,.,TRBV27,TGTGCCAGCAGTCCGACTAGCGGAGGTCGCGAGCAGTACTTC,CASSPTSGGREQYF
TRBD1,TRBJ1-2,14,.,TRBV7-3,TGTGCCAGCAGCCCCCGGACAGGGAACTATGGCTACACCTTC,CASSPRTGNYGYTF
TRBD1,TRBJ2-1,16,once,TRBV29-1,TGCAGCGTTGAAGGGTTCGGGACAGGGTCCTACAATGAGCAGTTCTTC,CSVEGFGTGSYNEQFF